These 13 T cell receptor beta chains were sequenced from one sample in a study of vaccination effects on CD4 cells after COVID-19. ViraFEST assay sequencing came after antigen-specific CD4+ T cells were expanded with viral peptide pools. When less than 12 days of culture had elapsed, CD4+ T cells were isolated. Each vaccine recipient was nucleocapsid antibody negative and had no prior SARS-CoV-2 infection. Repertoires were generated with immunoSEQ multiplex PCR, while TCRdb's copy carries only in-frame clones and drops some. Seen here are about 73,000 clones, around 78% observed once, and the top ten hold about 11%. Antigens of these TCRs are unknown. The sample consisted of CD4+ T cells from PBMCs cultured with SARS-CoV-2 spike peptides, taken before COVID-19 vaccination. The receptors originated from a human donor who received a COVID-19 vaccine.

CDR3 DNA: TGTGCCAGTAGGTCGGGGACAGGGGGCTACAATGAGCAGTTCTTC. It yields the protein CASRSGTGGYNEQFF. V and J are TRBV19 and TRBJ2-1; TRBD1 agrees at 11 bases. The CDR3 runs to 15 residues. V shed 6 bases and J 3 bases; nucleotides not matched to a gene: 4. In germline, CDR1 is LNHDA, CDR2 SQIVND (reference sequence).

The chain recombines TRBV2 with TRBJ1-1, with 7 bases identical to TRBD1. V lost 4 bases to trimming and J lost 3 bases; unmatched junction nucleotides: 5. Germline CDR1 reads SNHLY; CDR2 reads FYNNEI. The CDR3 contains 14 residues. The CDR3 DNA follows: TGTGCCAGCAGTGCGCAGGGGGGGGACACTGAAGCTTTCTTT. Protein: CASSAQGGDTEAFF.

The V gene is TRBV19, the J gene TRBJ1-1; D call uncertain. V shed 10 bases and J shed 5 bases, with 17 bases lying between them. The CDR3 consists of 13 residues. The germline gives CDR1 LNHDA, CDR2 SQIVND (reference sequence). The CDR3: CATLSGVGTEAFF. The CDR3 coding sequence is TGTGCCACTCTCAGCGGGGTTGGAACTGAAGCTTTCTTT.

The CDR3 nucleotides are TGTGCCAGCAGTGCCCGGACAGGGTTGCATCAGCCCCAGCATTTT. Protein sequence: CASSARTGLHQPQHF. V is TRBV27 and J is TRBJ1-5; 8 bases are shared with TRBD1. Trimming cost V 5 bases and J 5 bases; bases outside gene matches: 8. The CDR3 sequence is 15 residues long. The V gene's germline CDR1 is MNHEY and CDR2 SMNVEV (reference sequence).

The CDR3 DNA follows: TGTGCCAGCTCACCCCCTGGACTAGCGAACTCCTACAATGAGCAGTTCTTC. Translation gives CASSPPGLANSYNEQFF. This chain links TRBV18 with TRBJ2-1; 9 nucleotides line up with TRBD2. The trim removed 3 bases at V and 0 bases at J, leaving 6 bases unmatched. The CDR3 has 17 amino acids. The V gene's germline CDR1 is KGHSH and CDR2 LQKENI.

The genes are TRBV5-6 and TRBJ2-3; D is perhaps TRBD1 (6 bases). Germline V gene lookup returns CDR1 SGHDT and CDR2 YYEEEE. The V end was cut by 0 bases, the J end by 2 bases, with 13 bases between. This CDR3 is 16 amino acids long. The CDR3, as DNA: TGTGCCAGCAGCTTGGCCGGACAGATGAACACAGATACGCAGTATTTT. The encoded protein is CASSLAGQMNTDTQYF. The whole variable domain, remainder taken from reference TRBV5-6 and TRBJ2-3, is DAGVTQSPTHLIKTRGQQVTLRCSPKSGHDTVSWYQQALGQGPQFIFQYYEEEERQRGNFPDRFSGHQFPNYSSELNVNALLLGDSALYLCASSLAGQMNTDTQYFGPGTRLTVL.

This clone turned up a few times. The chain uses TRBV5-1 and TRBJ1-6; 7 nucleotides line up with TRBD1. The germline gives CDR1 SGHRS, CDR2 YFSETQ. With V trimmed by 4 bases and J by 5 bases, 3 bases remained unmatched. The CDR3 covers 14 residues. CDR3 region: CASSTQGDNSPLHF. CDR3 bases: TGCGCCAGCAGCACGCAGGGGGATAATTCACCCCTCCACTTT.

The genes are TRBV5-1 and TRBJ2-2; D may be TRBD1 (6 bases). There are 16 residues in the CDR3. The germline CDR1 and CDR2 sequences are SGHRS and YFSETQ. The V and J ends lost 3 bases and 10 bases respectively, with 22 bases between them. CDR3 nucleotide sequence: TGCGCCAGCAGCTCGGGATTAGGTGTGGGGGCCGTGGAGCTGTTTTTT. This translates into CASSSGLGVGAVELFF.

Of note for this clone: At one boundary the junction diverges from the germline segment, which might be a read error. The genes are TRBV5-4 and TRBJ2-1; TRBD2 agrees at 12 bases. The CDR3 is made up of 16 amino acids. The V gene's germline CDR1 is SGHNT and CDR2 YYREEE (reference sequence). The CDR3 nucleotides are TGTGCCAGCAGCTACAGACTAGCGGGGGAGTACATTGAGCAGTTCTTC. Encoded protein: CASSYRLAGEYIEQFF.

V and J are TRBV18 and TRBJ2-1; 14 nucleotides agree with TRBD2. The CDR3 is made up of 14 amino acids. CDR1 is KGHSH, CDR2 LQKENI, per germline. Unmatched junction bases numbered 3, after V lost 8 bases and J lost 6 bases. The CDR3 sequence is CASRGTSGGNEQFF. Here the CDR3 DNA reads TGTGCCAGCCGAGGGACTAGCGGGGGCAATGAGCAGTTCTTC.

The chain couples TRBV18 to TRBJ2-6; 8 bases agree with TRBD1. The CDR3 spans 17 residues. The V gene's germline CDR1 is KGHSH and CDR2 LQKENI. The trim removed 3 bases at V and 2 bases at J, leaving 6 bases unmatched. DNA of the CDR3: TGTGCCAGCTCACCCCGGACAGGGTTAGCTGGGGCCAACGTCCTGACTTTC. Amino acid sequence: CASSPRTGLAGANVLTF.

The gene calls are TRBV10-3 and TRBJ2-3; maybe TRBD2 (5 bases). There are 14 residues in the CDR3. In germline, CDR1 is ENHRY, CDR2 SYGVKD. V dropped 6 bases and J dropped 0 bases, with 10 bases sitting between them. Here the CDR3 reads CAISRPGSTDTQYF. The CDR3 coding sequence is TGTGCCATCAGCCGCCCGGGGAGCACAGATACGCAGTATTTT.

The chain carries TRBV19 and TRBJ1-3, with TRBD1 identical over 10 bases. The junction had 4 bases not matched to a gene; V was cut back by 6 bases and J by 2 bases. CDR3 length: 15 amino acids. From germline, CDR1 is LNHDA and CDR2 SQIVND (reference sequence). The CDR3 region is CASSRGTGAGNTIYF. Here the CDR3 DNA reads TGTGCCAGTAGCCGTGGGACAGGGGCTGGAAACACCATATATTTT.